What follows are 5 T cell receptor beta chains derived from one specimen sequenced in a study of tumor-infiltrating lymphocytes in primary liver carcinoma. Using a constant-region primer together with ProtoScript II reverse transcriptase, TCR beta cDNA was made from approximately 500 ng of total RNA. Modified slightly, ARM-PCR produced TCR beta libraries over three nested multiplex PCR rounds. Both of the initial two PCR rounds ran for approximately 11 cycles and employed TRBV1-TRBV30 forward primers alongside a C-beta reverse primer. One entry per CDR3 protein results from TCRdb running MiXCR on the multiplex PCR reads. This sample carries around 330,000 distinct CDR3 sequences, roughly two thirds of them seen once, and the ten largest clones take roughly 8.9%. RNA was extracted from whole blood without cell sorting, alongside germline DNA. The sample consisted of peripheral blood. The receptors were sampled from a man aged 35 to 55 with primary liver carcinoma and hepatitis B virus infection.

A word on this clonotype: At one of its ends the junction is not consistent with the germline gene, which may arise from a read error. The J gene is TRBJ2-7, the V gene TRBV11-2; 8 bases are a match to TRBD2. Germline-derived CDR1 and CDR2 are SGHAT and FQNNGV. CDR3 length: 16 residues. The DNA for the CDR3 is TGTGCCAGCAGCTTAGGTGTACCAGCGGGAGTCGACGAGGAGTACTTC. This encodes CASSLGVPAGVDEEYF. The full variable domain, in which reference TRBV11-2 and TRBJ2-7 provide the parts outside the CDR3, is EAGVAQSPRYKIIEKRQSVAFWCNPISGHATLYWYQQILGQGPKLLIQFQNNGVVDDSQLPKDRFSAERLKGVDSTLKIQPAKLEDSAVYLCASSLGVPAGVDEEYFGPGTRLTVT.

Comments on this clonotype: A much more abundant neighbour one base away suggests this may be a read error. The rearrangement joins TRBV6-2 or TRBV6-3 to TRBJ2-3, with 10 bases matching TRBD2. The CDR3 is 15 residues long. Germline CDR1 is MNHEY and CDR2 is SVGEGT. The CDR3 reads CVSSVSGRETDTQYF. DNA of the CDR3: TGTGTCAGCAGTGTGAGCGGGAGGGAGACAGATACGCAGTATTTT.

Comments on this clonotype: Mismatch with germline at one junction end may stem from a read error. This chain links TRBV11-3 with TRBJ2-7; a weak D match, TRBD2 (5 bases). CDR1 and CDR2 (germline): SGHNT, YENEEA. The CDR3 loop spans 13 amino acids. CDR3 protein: CTSSSSGKGEQYF. For the CDR3, the DNA is TGTACCAGCAGCTCCTCCGGGAAAGGGGAGCAGTACTTC. Supplemented by reference TRBV11-3 and TRBJ2-7, the full variable domain reads EAGVVQSPRYKIIEKKQPVAFWCNPISGHNTLYWYLQNLGQGPELLIRYENEEAVDDSQLPKDRFSAERLKGVDSTLKIQPAELGDSAVYLCTSSSSGKGEQYFGPGTRLTVT.

This clonotype showed up many times. This chain uses TRBV29-1 with TRBJ1-1; possibly TRBD1 for D (5 bases). This CDR3 has 13 residues. Trimming took 3 bases from V and 1 from J, leaving 9 bases between them. Looked up from germline, CDR1 is SQVTM and CDR2 is ANQGSEA. The CDR3 DNA is TGCAGCGTTGAGCGGGGGGGGAACACTGAAGCTTTCTTT. Encoded protein: CSVERGGNTEAFF.

As for this clonotype: An end of the junction differs from the germline gene, which may be a read error. This chain links TRBV5-1 with TRBJ2-1; 7 nucleotides agree with TRBD2. The CDR3 has 14 amino acids. The V gene's germline CDR1 is SGHRS and CDR2 YFSETQ. CDR3 region: CASSSSGPYNEQSF. The CDR3 DNA sequence: TGCGCCAGCAGCTCTAGCGGTCCCTACAATGAGCAGTCCTTC.